This T cell receptor (beta chain) was sequenced during a study of blood T cell repertoires in COVID-19. Source study methods: Counts of nucleated cells, estimated from reference gene primer amplification, were obtained. Sequencing used immunoSEQ multiplex PCR; TCRdb keeps in-frame clones, though not all of them. V and J calls and clone size are those listed in that table; D and trimming were worked out from the DNA. The data contain 100,000 to 150,000 clones, 87% of them singletons. This CDR3 comprises 16 residues. From germline, CDR1 is SGHDT and CDR2 YYEEEE. The germline V and J ends were trimmed by 1 base and 5 bases, with 18 bases remaining between them.

V is TRBV5-6 and J is TRBJ2-5; tentatively, D is TRBD2 (5 bases). Sequencing used peripheral blood. The TCR originated in a man aged 50 to 59 with active COVID-19. The CDR3 sequence is CASSLFWETVVETQYF. The DNA of the CDR3 is TGTGCCAGCAGCTTGTTTTGGGAGACGGTTGTTGAGACCCAGTACTTC.